This T cell receptor (beta chain) was found in a study of T cells after yellow fever vaccination. Study-wide background: Some fractions had low cell numbers, and these were prepared with SMART-Seq v4 Ultra Low Input.

A single record per CDR3 protein comes from TCRdb applying MiXCR to the 5' RACE reads. Among 250,000 to 400,000 distinct CDR3 sequences listed, around 4.3% were seen once. This clonotype was recorded a few times. Its specificity is not known. Findings and limits, study-wide: Although the secondary response was weaker, it peaked faster, at day 5 versus 15. Most clones from primary vaccination resurfaced after the booster (around 97% CD4, over 75% CD8).

The sample was PBMCs, taken 15 days after the yellow fever booster vaccination. This receptor was obtained from a man aged 18-30 years who received the YFV17D yellow fever vaccine.

The CDR3 region has the DNA TGTGCCATCAAAAAGTACAGGGATTCCTACGAGCAGTACTTC. Its protein is CAIKKYRDSYEQYF. V and J are TRBV6-2 or TRBV6-3 and TRBJ2-7, with TRBD1 as a possible D gene (6 bases). Germline V gene lookup returns CDR1 MNHEY and CDR2 SVGEGT. CDR3 size: 14 residues. V dropped 10 bases and J dropped 1 base, with 17 bases sitting between them.